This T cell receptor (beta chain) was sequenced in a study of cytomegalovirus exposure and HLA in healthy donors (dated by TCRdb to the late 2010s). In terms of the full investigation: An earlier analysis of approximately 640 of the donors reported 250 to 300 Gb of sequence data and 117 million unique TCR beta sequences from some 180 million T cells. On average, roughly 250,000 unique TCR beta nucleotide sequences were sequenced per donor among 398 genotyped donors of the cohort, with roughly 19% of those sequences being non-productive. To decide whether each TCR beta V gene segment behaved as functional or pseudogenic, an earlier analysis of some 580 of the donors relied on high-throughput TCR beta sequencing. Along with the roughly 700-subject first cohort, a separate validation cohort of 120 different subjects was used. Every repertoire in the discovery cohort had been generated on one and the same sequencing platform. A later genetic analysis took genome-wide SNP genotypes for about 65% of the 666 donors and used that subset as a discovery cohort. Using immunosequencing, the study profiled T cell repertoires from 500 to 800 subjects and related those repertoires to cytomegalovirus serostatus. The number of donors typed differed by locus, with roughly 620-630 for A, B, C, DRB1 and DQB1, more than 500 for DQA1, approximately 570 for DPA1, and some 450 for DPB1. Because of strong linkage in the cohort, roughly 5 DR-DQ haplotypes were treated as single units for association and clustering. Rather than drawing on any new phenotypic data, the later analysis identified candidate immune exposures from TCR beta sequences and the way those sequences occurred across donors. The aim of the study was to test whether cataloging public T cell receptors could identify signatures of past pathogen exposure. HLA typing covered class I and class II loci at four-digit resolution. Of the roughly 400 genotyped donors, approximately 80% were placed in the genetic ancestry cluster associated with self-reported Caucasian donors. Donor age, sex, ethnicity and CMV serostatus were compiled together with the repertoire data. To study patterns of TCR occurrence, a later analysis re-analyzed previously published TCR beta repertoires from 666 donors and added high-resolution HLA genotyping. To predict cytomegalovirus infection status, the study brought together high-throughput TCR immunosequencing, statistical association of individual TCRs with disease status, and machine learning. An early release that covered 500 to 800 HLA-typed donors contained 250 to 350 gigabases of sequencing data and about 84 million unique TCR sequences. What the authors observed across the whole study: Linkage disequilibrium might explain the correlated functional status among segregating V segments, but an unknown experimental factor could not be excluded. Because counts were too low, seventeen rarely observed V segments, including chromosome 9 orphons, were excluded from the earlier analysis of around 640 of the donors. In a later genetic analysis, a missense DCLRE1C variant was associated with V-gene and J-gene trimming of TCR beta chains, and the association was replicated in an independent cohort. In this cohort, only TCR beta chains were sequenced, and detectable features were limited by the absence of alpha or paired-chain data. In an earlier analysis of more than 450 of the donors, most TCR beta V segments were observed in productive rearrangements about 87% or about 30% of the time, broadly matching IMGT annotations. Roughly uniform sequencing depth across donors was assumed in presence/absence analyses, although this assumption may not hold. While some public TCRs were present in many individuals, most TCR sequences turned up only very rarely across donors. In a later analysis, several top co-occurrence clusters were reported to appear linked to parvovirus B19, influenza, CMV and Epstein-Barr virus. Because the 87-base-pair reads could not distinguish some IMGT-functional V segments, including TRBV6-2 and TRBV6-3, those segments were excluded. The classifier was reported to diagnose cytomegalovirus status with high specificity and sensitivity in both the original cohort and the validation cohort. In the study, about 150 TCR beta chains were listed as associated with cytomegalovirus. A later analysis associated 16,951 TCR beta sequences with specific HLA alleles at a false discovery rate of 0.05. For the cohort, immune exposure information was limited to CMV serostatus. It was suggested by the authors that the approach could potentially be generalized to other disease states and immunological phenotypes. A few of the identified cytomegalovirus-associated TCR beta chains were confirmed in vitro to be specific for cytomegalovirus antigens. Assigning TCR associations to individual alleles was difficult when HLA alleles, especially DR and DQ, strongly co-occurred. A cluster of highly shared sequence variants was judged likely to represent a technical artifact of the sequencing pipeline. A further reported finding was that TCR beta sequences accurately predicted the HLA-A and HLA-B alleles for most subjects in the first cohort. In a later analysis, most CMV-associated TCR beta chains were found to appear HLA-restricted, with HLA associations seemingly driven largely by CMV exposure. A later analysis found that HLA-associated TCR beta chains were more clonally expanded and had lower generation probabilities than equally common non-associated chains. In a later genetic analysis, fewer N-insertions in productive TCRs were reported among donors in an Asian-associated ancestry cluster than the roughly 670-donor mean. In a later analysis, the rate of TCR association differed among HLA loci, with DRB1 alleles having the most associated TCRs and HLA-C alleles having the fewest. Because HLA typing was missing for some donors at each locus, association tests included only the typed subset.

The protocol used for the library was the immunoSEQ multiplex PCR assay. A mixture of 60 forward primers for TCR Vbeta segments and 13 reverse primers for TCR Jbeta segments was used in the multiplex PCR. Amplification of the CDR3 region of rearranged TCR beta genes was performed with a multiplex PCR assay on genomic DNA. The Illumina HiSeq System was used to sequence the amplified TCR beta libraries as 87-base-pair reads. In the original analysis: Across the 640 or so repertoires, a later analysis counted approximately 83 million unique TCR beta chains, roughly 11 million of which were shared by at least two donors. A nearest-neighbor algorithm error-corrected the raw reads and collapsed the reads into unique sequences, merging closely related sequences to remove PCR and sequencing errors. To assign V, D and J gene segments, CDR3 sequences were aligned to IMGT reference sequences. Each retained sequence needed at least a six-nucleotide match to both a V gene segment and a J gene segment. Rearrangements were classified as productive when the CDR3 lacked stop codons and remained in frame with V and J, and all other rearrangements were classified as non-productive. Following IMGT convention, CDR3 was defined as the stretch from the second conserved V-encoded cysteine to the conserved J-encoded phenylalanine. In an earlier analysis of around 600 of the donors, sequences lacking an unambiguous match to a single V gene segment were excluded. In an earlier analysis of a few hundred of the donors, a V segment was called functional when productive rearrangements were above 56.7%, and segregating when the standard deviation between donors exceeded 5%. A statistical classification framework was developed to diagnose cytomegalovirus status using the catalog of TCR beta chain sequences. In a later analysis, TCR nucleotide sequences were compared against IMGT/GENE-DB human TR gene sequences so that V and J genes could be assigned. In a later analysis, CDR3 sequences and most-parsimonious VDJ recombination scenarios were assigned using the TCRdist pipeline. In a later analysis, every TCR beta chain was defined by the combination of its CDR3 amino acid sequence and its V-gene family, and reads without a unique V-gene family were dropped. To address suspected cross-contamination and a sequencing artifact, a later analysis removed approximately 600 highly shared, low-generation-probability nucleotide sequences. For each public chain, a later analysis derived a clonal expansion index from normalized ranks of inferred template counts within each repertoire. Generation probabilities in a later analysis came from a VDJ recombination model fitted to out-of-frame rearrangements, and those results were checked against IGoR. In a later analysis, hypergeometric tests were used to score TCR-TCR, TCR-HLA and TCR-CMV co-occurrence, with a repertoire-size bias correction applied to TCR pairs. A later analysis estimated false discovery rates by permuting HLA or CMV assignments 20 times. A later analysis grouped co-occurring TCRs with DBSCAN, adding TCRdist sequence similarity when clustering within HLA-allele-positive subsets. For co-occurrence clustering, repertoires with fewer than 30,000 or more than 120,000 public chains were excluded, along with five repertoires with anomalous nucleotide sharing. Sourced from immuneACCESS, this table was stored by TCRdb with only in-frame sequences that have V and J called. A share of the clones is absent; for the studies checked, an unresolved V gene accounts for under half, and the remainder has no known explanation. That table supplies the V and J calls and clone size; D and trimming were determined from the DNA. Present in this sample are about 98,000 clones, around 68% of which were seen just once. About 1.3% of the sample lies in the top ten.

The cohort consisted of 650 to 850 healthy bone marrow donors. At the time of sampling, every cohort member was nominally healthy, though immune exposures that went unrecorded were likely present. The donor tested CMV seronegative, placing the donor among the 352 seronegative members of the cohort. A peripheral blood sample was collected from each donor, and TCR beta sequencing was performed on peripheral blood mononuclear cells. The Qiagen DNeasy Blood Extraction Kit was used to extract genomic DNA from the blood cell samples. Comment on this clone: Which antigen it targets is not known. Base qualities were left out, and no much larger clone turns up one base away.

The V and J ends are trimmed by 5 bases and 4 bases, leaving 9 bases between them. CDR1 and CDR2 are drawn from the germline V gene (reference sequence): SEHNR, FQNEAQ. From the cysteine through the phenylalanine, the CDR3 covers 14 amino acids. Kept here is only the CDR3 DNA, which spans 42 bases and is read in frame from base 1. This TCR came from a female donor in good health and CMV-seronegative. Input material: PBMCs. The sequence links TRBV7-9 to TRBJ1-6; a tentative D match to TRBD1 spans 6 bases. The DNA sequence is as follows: TGTGCCAGCAGCCAGGACAGATATAATTCACCCCTCCACTTT. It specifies CASSQDRYNSPLHF.